This TCR beta chain was captured in a study of regulatory dendritic cells for organ transplantation (dated by TCRdb to about 2017). Notes on the research overall: To make regulatory dendritic cells, monocytes were cultured with vitamin D3 on days 0 and 4 and with IL-10 on day 4. On day 6, LPS was added to the DC cultures to test how the DCs responded to a strong maturation-inducing agent. Before and after allostimulation with regulatory or mature dendritic cells, TCRbeta repertoires were sequenced from sorted naive and memory CD4+ and CD8+ T cells.

In regard to this clone: Its antigen is unknown. The sample holds no much larger clone one base away, and base qualities are not on file.

The TCRbeta CDR3 regions were amplified in a multiplexed two-step PCR with Vbeta-specific forward primers and Jbeta-specific reverse primers. TCRbeta libraries were sequenced on an Illumina instrument through the immunoSEQ service. The authors processed their data as follows. IMGT annotation was used to assign V, D and J genes, and synthetic CDR3 analogues were used to correct counts for multiplex PCR bias. In the immunoSEQ Analyzer, repertoire clonality was calculated as one minus the normalized Shannon entropy. Clonal expansion was defined by Fisher's exact test with Benjamini-Hochberg false discovery rate control, using two-tailed P<0.01. The immuneACCESS repertoire file appears here via TCRdb, limited to in-frame rearrangements. These files lack a portion of the clones; in checked studies, under half of the deficit traces to unresolved V genes, and the cause of the others is not known. V and J calls and clone size are those listed in that table; D and trimming were worked out from the DNA. The sample profile shows fewer than 25,000 clones; 75% to 90% of them were found once. The ten largest account for 0.6% to 0.8% of the sample.

The CDR3, cysteine through phenylalanine, is 11 amino acids long. Of all the DNA, just the CDR3 is kept, 33 bases in frame from base 1. Relative to germline, V is 10 bases shorter and J is 2 bases shorter, with 8 bases between their ends. Based on the germline V gene, the CDR1 and CDR2 sequences are MNHEY and SVGAGI. What the study reported, not specific to this receptor: The repertoires of naive CD4+ and CD8+ T cells were highly diverse, while memory cell repertoires were less diverse, with memory CD8+ cells being the most oligoclonal. In both subjects, allostimulation led to expansion of memory CD8+ clones, though the expansion induced by regulatory dendritic cells appeared to be more limited than that induced by mature dendritic cells. Of the resting subsets, memory CD8+ T cells had the largest number of alloreactive TCR clonotypes. Sequencing was done in only a couple of subjects, and the authors reported considerable heterogeneity between individuals in the alloreactive memory CD8+ T cell pool.

Sorted T cell subsets were CFSE-labeled and co-cultured for around 5 days with allogeneic regulatory or mature dendritic cells at a 1:10 DC:T ratio. FACS was used to sort CD4+ or CD8+ cells into naive T cells (CD45RA+) and memory T cells (CD45RO+). The T cells used for TCR sequencing were obtained from two healthy control subjects. The Qiagen DNeasy Blood & Tissue Kit was used to extract genomic DNA. The specimen sequenced was naive CD4+ T cells from blood cultured with regulatory dendritic cells. The sample's cell subset or site, from its label and the paper: CD45RA+ naive T cells. The receptor was derived from a human donor in good health. The receptor chain draws on TRBV6-5 and TRBJ1-2; TRBD1 is possibly the D segment (5 matching bases). The bases read TGTGCCACCGGGGGAAACTATGGCTACACCTTC. It specifies CATGGNYGYTF.